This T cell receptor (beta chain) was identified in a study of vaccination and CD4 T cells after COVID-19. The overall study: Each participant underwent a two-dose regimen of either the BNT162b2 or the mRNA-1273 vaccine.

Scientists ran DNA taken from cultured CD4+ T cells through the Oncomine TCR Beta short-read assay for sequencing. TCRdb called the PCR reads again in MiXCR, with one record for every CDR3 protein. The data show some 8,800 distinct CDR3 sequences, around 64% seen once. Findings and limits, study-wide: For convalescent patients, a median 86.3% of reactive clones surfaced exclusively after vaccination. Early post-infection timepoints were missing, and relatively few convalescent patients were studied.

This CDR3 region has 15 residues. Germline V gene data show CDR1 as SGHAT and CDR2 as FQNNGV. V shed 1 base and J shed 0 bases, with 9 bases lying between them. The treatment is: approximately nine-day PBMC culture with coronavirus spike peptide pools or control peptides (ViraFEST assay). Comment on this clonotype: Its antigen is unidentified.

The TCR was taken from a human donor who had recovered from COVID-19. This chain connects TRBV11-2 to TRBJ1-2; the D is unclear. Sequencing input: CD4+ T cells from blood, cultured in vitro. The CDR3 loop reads CASSLGGRANYGYTF. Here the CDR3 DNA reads TGTGCCAGCAGCTTAGGGGGAAGAGCTAACTATGGCTACACCTTC.